Listed below are T cell receptor beta chains from one sample, sequenced in a study of cytomegalovirus exposure and HLA in healthy donors. Assay used: immunoSEQ multiplex PCR; TCRdb lists only in-frame clones, some missing. The sample records about 130,000 clones, approximately 80% being singletons. Sequenced material: PBMCs. These receptors came from a woman aged 40 to 49 in good health and CMV-seropositive. Each CDR3 is given with its conserved first and last residue. D genes are given only for firm matches.

TRBD1	TRBJ2-7	TRBV7-9	TGTGCCAGCAGCTTATCCTTGGGACAGATCTACGAGCAGTACTTC	CASSLSLGQIYEQYF
-	TRBJ2-4	TRBV10-3	TGTGCCACCCGTGAGGGGGGCACCCAAAACATTCAGTACTTC	CATREGGTQNIQYF
-	TRBJ1-1	TRBV6-1	TGTGCCAGCAGTGATCCAGGGTACATAAGCGAAGCTTTCTTT	CASSDPGYISEAFF
TRBD2	TRBJ2-5	TRBV27	TGTGCCAGCAGAGATAGCGGGACCGGCGGGGAGACCCAGTACTTC	CASRDSGTGGETQYF
-	TRBJ1-6	TRBV28	TGTGCCAGCAGCCCACCGGGGGGATTGGGGGTAGGTAATTCACCCCTCCACTTT	CASSPPGGLGVGNSPLHF
-	TRBJ1-1	TRBV9	TGTGCCAGCAGCGGAAAATTACAGGGTGAAGCTTTCTTT	CASSGKLQGEAFF
TRBD1	TRBJ1-2	TRBV7-9	TGTGCCAGCAGCTCCGGGACAGGGGTAAACTATGGCTACACCTTC	CASSSGTGVNYGYTF
-	TRBJ1-1	TRBV9	TGTGCCAGCAGCGTCCTTGGAGGGAACACTGAAGCTTTCTTT	CASSVLGGNTEAFF
-	TRBJ1-5	TRBV19	TGTGCCAGTAGTATAGATCCCAGAGGGTCTCAGCCCCAGCATTTT	CASSIDPRGSQPQHF
-	TRBJ1-3	TRBV28	TGTGCCAGCAGTTCCCCGAGTCTCATATATTTT	CASSSPSLIYF
-	TRBJ1-2	TRBV27	TGTGCCAGCAGTTTAGGGGGAGGGAGCTATGGCTACACCTTC	CASSLGGGSYGYTF
TRBD1	TRBJ1-5	TRBV11-2	TGTGCCAGCAGCTTAGGAAGACAGGGGTCCAATCAGCCCCAGCATTTT	CASSLGRQGSNQPQHF
-	TRBJ2-5	TRBV7-2	TGTGCCAGCAGCTTATCGCAGTGGTTCGAAGAGACCCAGTACTTC	CASSLSQWFEETQYF
TRBD1	TRBJ1-2	TRBV7-3	TGTGCCAGCAGCTCCAGGGGGCTGGATGGCTACACCTTC	CASSSRGLDGYTF
-	TRBJ1-2	TRBV14	TGTGCCAGCAGCCAAGTGGGGCACGGCTACACCTTC	CASSQVGHGYTF
-	TRBJ2-3	TRBV19	TGTGCCAGTAGTCGGCCGCCTCGGACAGGCACAGATACGCAGTATTTT	CASSRPPRTGTDTQYF